Listed below are T cell receptor beta chains from one sample, sequenced in a study of cytomegalovirus exposure and HLA in healthy donors. TCRdb keeps only in-frame clones here, not all; method: immunoSEQ multiplex PCR. The sample table sets out approximately 210,000 clones. The sample taken for sequencing was PBMCs. The receptors derive from a woman under 40 in good health and CMV-seropositive. CDR3s include the opening cysteine and the closing phenylalanine or tryptophan. D genes are given only for firm matches.

j_call: TRBJ2-1
cdr3_length: 15
v_call: TRBV19
d_call: .
cdr3_aa: CASSMGRDPYNEQFF
cdr3_nt: TGTGCCAGTAGTATGGGGCGGGATCCCTACAATGAGCAGTTCTTC

j_call: TRBJ2-5
cdr3_length: 15
v_call: TRBV10-3
d_call: TRBD1
cdr3_aa: CAISESDRYQETQYF
cdr3_nt: TGTGCCATCAGTGAGTCGGACAGGTACCAAGAGACCCAGTACTTC

j_call: TRBJ2-1
cdr3_length: 15
v_call: TRBV18
d_call: TRBD1
cdr3_aa: CASSPSRDRVNEQFF
cdr3_nt: TGTGCCAGCTCACCCTCGCGGGACAGGGTCAATGAGCAGTTCTTC

j_call: TRBJ2-7
cdr3_length: 16
v_call: TRBV5-1
d_call: TRBD2
cdr3_aa: CASSHSSTSGNYEQYF
cdr3_nt: TGCGCCAGCAGCCATTCCTCGACTAGCGGGAACTACGAGCAGTACTTC

j_call: TRBJ2-7
cdr3_length: 15
v_call: TRBV5-8
d_call: .
cdr3_aa: CASSLQGSIIDEQYF
cdr3_nt: TGTGCCAGCAGCTTGCAGGGGTCTATTATTGACGAGCAGTACTTC

j_call: TRBJ1-2
cdr3_length: 15
v_call: TRBV12-2
d_call: .
cdr3_aa: CAGRSLDQGRYGYTF
cdr3_nt: TGTGCAGGTCGCTCCCTTGACCAGGGTCGATATGGCTACACCTTC

j_call: TRBJ2-1
cdr3_length: 17
v_call: TRBV9
d_call: .
cdr3_aa: CASSTWTPPHVYNEQFF
cdr3_nt: TGTGCCAGCAGCACCTGGACTCCTCCTCACGTATACAATGAGCAGTTCTTC

j_call: TRBJ2-1
cdr3_length: 13
v_call: TRBV6-1
d_call: TRBD2
cdr3_aa: CASRDGGNNEQFF
cdr3_nt: TGTGCCAGCAGGGACGGGGGGAACAATGAGCAGTTCTTC

j_call: TRBJ1-2
cdr3_length: 17
v_call: TRBV25-1
d_call: .
cdr3_aa: CASRGATGRGVEYGYTF
cdr3_nt: TGTGCCAGCAGGGGGGCAACAGGGAGGGGAGTAGAGTATGGCTACACCTTC

j_call: TRBJ2-6
cdr3_length: 13
v_call: TRBV25-1
d_call: .
cdr3_aa: CASSATGANVLTF
cdr3_nt: TGTGCCAGCAGTGCCACTGGGGCCAACGTCCTGACTTTC

j_call: TRBJ1-5
cdr3_length: 14
v_call: TRBV27
d_call: .
cdr3_aa: CASSFERYGQPQHF
cdr3_nt: TGTGCCAGCAGTTTTGAACGGTACGGTCAGCCCCAGCATTTT

j_call: TRBJ2-2
cdr3_length: 16
v_call: TRBV6-5
d_call: .
cdr3_aa: CASSYSSGANTGELFF
cdr3_nt: TGTGCCAGCAGTTATTCTAGTGGCGCGAACACCGGGGAGCTGTTTTTT

j_call: TRBJ2-2
cdr3_length: 19
v_call: TRBV28
d_call: .
cdr3_aa: CASSLPPRGRIVYTGELFF
cdr3_nt: TGTGCCAGCAGTTTACCCCCCCGGGGTCGTATAGTCTACACCGGGGAGCTGTTTTTT

j_call: TRBJ1-2
cdr3_length: 16
v_call: TRBV19
d_call: TRBD1
cdr3_aa: CASSIRRQGRNYGYTF
cdr3_nt: TGTGCCAGTAGTATCCGAAGACAGGGGCGAAACTATGGCTACACCTTC

j_call: TRBJ1-2
cdr3_length: 15
v_call: TRBV5-1
d_call: .
cdr3_aa: CASSRGGEANYGYTF
cdr3_nt: TGCGCCAGCAGCAGGGGGGGGGAAGCTAACTATGGCTACACCTTC

j_call: TRBJ2-5
cdr3_length: 15
v_call: TRBV5-4
d_call: TRBD2
cdr3_aa: CASSFRLAGEETQYF
cdr3_nt: TGTGCCAGCAGCTTTCGGCTAGCGGGGGAAGAGACCCAGTACTTC

j_call: TRBJ2-7
cdr3_length: 16
v_call: TRBV6-5
d_call: .
cdr3_aa: CASSYAGASGRYEQYF
cdr3_nt: TGTGCCAGCAGTTACGCGGGGGCTAGCGGCCGCTACGAGCAGTACTTC

j_call: TRBJ2-5
cdr3_length: 15
v_call: TRBV2
d_call: TRBD2
cdr3_aa: CASSVVAGGWETQYF
cdr3_nt: TGTGCCAGCAGTGTCGTTGCGGGGGGATGGGAGACCCAGTACTTC

j_call: TRBJ1-5
cdr3_length: 13
v_call: TRBV4-3
d_call: .
cdr3_aa: CASSQEGGQPQHF
cdr3_nt: TGCGCCAGCAGCCAAGAAGGCGGGCAGCCCCAGCATTTT

j_call: TRBJ1-1
cdr3_length: 14
v_call: TRBV27
d_call: .
cdr3_aa: CASKFLGKGAKAFF
cdr3_nt: TGTGCCAGCAAATTCCTTGGTAAAGGAGCGAAAGCTTTCTTT

j_call: TRBJ1-1
cdr3_length: 12
v_call: TRBV28
d_call: .
cdr3_aa: CASSLQGTEAFF
cdr3_nt: TGTGCCAGCAGTTTACAGGGAACTGAAGCTTTCTTT

j_call: TRBJ2-7
cdr3_length: 15
v_call: TRBV6-5
d_call: TRBD2
cdr3_aa: CASSRYSGGAYEQYF
cdr3_nt: TGTGCCAGCAGTAGGTATAGCGGGGGGGCATACGAGCAGTACTTC